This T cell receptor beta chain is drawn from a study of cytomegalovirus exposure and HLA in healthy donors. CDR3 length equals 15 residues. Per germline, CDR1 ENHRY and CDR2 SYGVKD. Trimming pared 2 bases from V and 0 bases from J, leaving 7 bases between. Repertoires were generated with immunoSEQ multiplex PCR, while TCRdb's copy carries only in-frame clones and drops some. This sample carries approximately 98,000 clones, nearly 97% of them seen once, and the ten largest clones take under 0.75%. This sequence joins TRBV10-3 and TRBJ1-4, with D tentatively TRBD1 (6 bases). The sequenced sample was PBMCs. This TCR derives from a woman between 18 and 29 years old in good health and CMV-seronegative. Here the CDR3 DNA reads TGTGCCATCAGTGAGGGGACAACAACTAATGAAAAACTGTTTTTT. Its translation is CAISEGTTTNEKLFF.